A selection of T cell receptor beta chains follows, all from one sample in a study of immune characterization of retroperitoneal liposarcoma. TCRdb fed the PCR reads into MiXCR, producing one record per CDR3 protein. The sample consists of 10,000 to 12,000 distinct CDR3 sequences, 25% to 35% of them appearing once. Sequenced material: tumor tissue. All receptors derive from a male donor with retroperitoneal liposarcoma. Both conserved end residues are part of each CDR3. Fields, in order: D gene, V gene, J gene, clone size, CDR3 DNA, CDR3 protein. The D gene is left open where the match is weak. Clone sizes are given selectively: once, few, many, or a class where the clone is expanded.

.,TRBV7-4,TRBJ1-1,.,TGTGCCAGCAGCCTCGAGGGGGGGGTATGGGACACTGAAGCTTTCTTT,CASSLEGGVWDTEAFF
.,TRBV6-1,TRBJ2-6,few,TGTGCCAGCAGTCTAGGACAACCTGGGGCCAACGTCCTGACTTTC,CASSLGQPGANVLTF
.,TRBV12-3/TRBV12-4,TRBJ1-6,medium-sized,TGTGCCAGCACCAAGGGGGGTAGCTCCTATAATTCACCCCTCCACTTT,CASTKGGSSYNSPLHF
TRBD2,TRBV11-2,TRBJ2-5,.,TGTGCCAGCAGCTCCTCGGGGACGGGGGGGACCCAGTACTTC,CASSSSGTGGTQYF
.,TRBV6-1,TRBJ2-5,.,TGTGCCAGCCTCTCAGTCGGGACCCAGTACTTC,CASLSVGTQYF
.,TRBV11-2,TRBJ2-4,.,TGTGCCAGCAGTGGGGTGGGGGCCAAAAACATTCAGTACTTC,CASSGVGAKNIQYF
.,TRBV4-3,TRBJ2-7,.,TGCGCCAGCAGCCAGTCGCCGGGTAGGGACGACGAGCAGTACTTC,CASSQSPGRDDEQYF
TRBD2,TRBV12-3/TRBV12-4,TRBJ2-1,medium-sized,TGTGCCAGCAGTTTCACAGGGACTAGCGATGAGCAGTTCTTC,CASSFTGTSDEQFF
.,TRBV7-2,TRBJ2-1,.,TGTGCCAGCAGCTTAGTAGGGTGGGAGCGGGCCGAGCAGTTCTTC,CASSLVGWERAEQFF
TRBD1,TRBV6-1,TRBJ1-1,.,TGTGCCAGCAGTGATACAGGGGGCTCTACTGAAGCTTTCTTT,CASSDTGGSTEAFF